This T cell receptor beta chain is drawn from a study of Ad26.COV2.S vaccination and SARS-CoV-2 variants. The CDR3 covers 15 residues. Trimming left V 7 bases short and J 0 bases short, with 16 bases between. CDR1 is SGHRS and CDR2 is YFSETQ in the germline V gene. Produced via immunoSEQ multiplex PCR; TCRdb's table is partial and in-frame only. The sample has 350,000 to 500,000 clones, less than 95% seen once. Stated treatment: approximately 18 received Ad26.COV2.S at low or high dose, single or two shots; 5 received placebo; per-sample allocation not given. Day 63 following the first vaccine or placebo injection was when the samples were taken.

The sequences come from peripheral blood, collected in a trial of Ad26.COV2.S vaccine versus placebo. This chain connects TRBV5-1 to TRBJ1-1, with D possibly TRBD1 on 6 matching bases. This sequence was found in a person aged 18-65 years who received the Ad26.COV2.S COVID-19 vaccine or a placebo. The CDR3 is CASRGQIHMNTEAFF. CDR3 nucleotide sequence: TGCGCCAGCCGGGGGCAGATCCACATGAACACTGAAGCTTTCTTT.